A single sample gave rise to the 6 T cell receptor beta chains below, sequenced in a study of blood T cell repertoires in COVID-19. Data came from immunoSEQ multiplex PCR; TCRdb stores just in-frame clones and leaves some out. Of about 190,000 clones listed, roughly 89% were seen once; the top ten hold 6.7%. The sequenced material came from peripheral blood. The receptor set was obtained from a man between 35 and 55 years old with acute or convalescent COVID-19.

This clone turned up a few times. The chain recombines TRBV30 with TRBJ1-4; 7 positions agree with TRBD1. J gave up 7 bases and V 8 bases, and 7 bases lay outside the gene matches. This CDR3 is 12 amino acids long. Germline CDR1 and CDR2: GTSNPN and SVGIG (reference sequence). The CDR3 bases are TGTGCCCGGGACAGTAGGGGTGAAAAACTGTTTTTT. Amino acid sequence: CARDSRGEKLFF.

V and J are TRBV3-1 (or the pseudogene TRBV3-2) and TRBJ2-1, with TRBD2 as a possible D gene (7 bases). Trimming stripped 1 base from V and 2 bases from J, with 12 bases between. Germline-derived CDR1 and CDR2 are LGHDT and YNNKEL (reference sequence). The CDR3 runs to 16 residues. The CDR3 here is CASSQVWGGPYNEQFF. CDR3 coding DNA: TGTGCCAGCAGCCAAGTTTGGGGGGGCCCCTACAATGAGCAGTTCTTC.

V gene TRBV27 combines with J gene TRBJ1-5, with 8 bases that match TRBD1. V shed 2 bases, J shed 3 bases, and the junction held 12 bases outside the gene matches. The germline CDR1 and CDR2 sequences are MNHEY and SMNVEV (reference sequence). This CDR3 has 18 amino acids. CDR3 amino acids: CASSLHALDRGPNQPQHF. CDR3 DNA: TGTGCCAGCAGTTTACACGCCCTCGACAGGGGCCCCAATCAGCCCCAGCATTTT.

The chain joins TRBV9 to TRBJ2-3; TRBD1 agrees at 7 bases. CDR3 size: 15 residues. Germline CDR1 and CDR2: SGDLS and YYNGEE. J was trimmed by 0 bases and V by 3 bases; bases with no gene match: 4. The CDR3 spells CASSAGTASTDTQYF. The CDR3 DNA reads as TGTGCCAGCAGCGCGGGGACAGCTAGCACAGATACGCAGTATTTT. Based on the CDR3 plus reference TRBV9 and TRBJ2-3, the full variable domain is DSGVTQTPKHLITATGQRVTLRCSPRSGDLSVYWYQQSLDQGLQFLIQYYNGEERAKGNILERFSAQQFPDLHSELNLSSLELGDSALYFCASSAGTASTDTQYFGPGTRLTVL.

J is TRBJ1-2 and V is TRBV5-4, with D perhaps matching TRBD1 (5 bases). The length of the CDR3 is 14 residues. Trimming cost V 3 bases and J 3 bases, with 12 bases left between them. CDR1 SGHNT and CDR2 YYREEE come from the germline V gene (reference sequence). The CDR3 is CASSSPTGDYGYTF. CDR3 nucleotide sequence: TGTGCCAGCAGCTCCCCCACGGGGGACTATGGCTACACCTTC. The full variable domain, in which reference TRBV5-4 and TRBJ1-2 provide the parts outside the CDR3, is ETGVTQSPTHLIKTRGQQVTLRCSSQSGHNTVSWYQQALGQGPQFIFQYYREEENGRGNFPPRFSGLQFPNYSSELNVNALELDDSALYLCASSSPTGDYGYTFGSGTRLTVV.

This clone appeared a single time. The chain links TRBV7-2 to TRBJ2-3, with D perhaps TRBD2 (6 bases). The CDR3 is 17 amino acids. From germline, CDR1 is SGHTA and CDR2 FQGNSA. V was clipped by 1 base and J by 2 bases, with 16 bases between them. CDR3 region: CASSLGLRGTYTDTQYF. In nucleotides, the CDR3 is TGTGCCAGCAGCTTAGGGCTTCGGGGGACTTACACAGATACGCAGTATTTT.